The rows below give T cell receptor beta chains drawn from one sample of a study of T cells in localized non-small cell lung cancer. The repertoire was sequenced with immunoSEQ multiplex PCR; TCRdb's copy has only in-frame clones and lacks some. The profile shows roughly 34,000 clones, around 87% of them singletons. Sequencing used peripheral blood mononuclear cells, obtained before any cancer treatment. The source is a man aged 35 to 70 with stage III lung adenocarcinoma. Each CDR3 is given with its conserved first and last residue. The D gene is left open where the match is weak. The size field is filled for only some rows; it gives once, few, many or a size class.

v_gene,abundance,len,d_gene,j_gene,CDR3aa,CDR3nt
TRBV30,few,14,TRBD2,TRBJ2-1,CAWGGEASYNEQFF,TGTGCCTGGGGGGGGGAAGCCTCCTACAATGAGCAGTTCTTC
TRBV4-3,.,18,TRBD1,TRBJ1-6,CASSQDMGVGGQNSPLHF,TGCGCCAGCAGCCAAGATATGGGGGTGGGGGGACAGAATTCACCCCTCCACTTT
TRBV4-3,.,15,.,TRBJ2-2,CASSQVVRNTGELFF,TGCGCCAGCAGCCAAGTAGTAAGGAACACCGGGGAGCTGTTTTTT
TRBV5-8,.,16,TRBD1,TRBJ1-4,CASSPGQGLANEKLFF,TGTGCCAGCAGCCCAGGACAGGGGTTAGCTAATGAAAAACTGTTTTTT
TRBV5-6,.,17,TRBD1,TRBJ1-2,CASSLGLGQAGGYGYTF,TGTGCCAGCAGCTTGGGATTGGGACAGGCCGGAGGGTATGGCTACACCTTC
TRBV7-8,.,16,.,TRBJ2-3,CASSEMAGILADTQYF,TGTGCCAGCAGCGAGATGGCGGGGATTCTGGCAGATACGCAGTATTTT
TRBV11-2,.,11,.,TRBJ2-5,CASSEQETQYF,TGTGCCAGCAGCGAACAAGAGACCCAGTACTTC
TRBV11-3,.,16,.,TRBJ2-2,CASSTSAGLSAGELFF,TGTGCCAGCAGCACCAGCGCGGGACTTTCGGCCGGGGAGCTGTTTTTT
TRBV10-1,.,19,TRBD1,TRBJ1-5,CASSESEGMGTAFNQPQHF,TGCGCCAGCAGTGAGTCGGAAGGGATGGGGACAGCGTTCAATCAGCCCCAGCATTTT
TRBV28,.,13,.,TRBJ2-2,CASRDPNTGELFF,TGTGCCAGTAGGGATCCCAACACCGGGGAGCTGTTTTTT
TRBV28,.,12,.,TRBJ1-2,CASSTTDRTYTF,TGTGCCAGCAGTACAACAGACCGAACCTACACCTTC
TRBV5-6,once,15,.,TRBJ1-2,CASTPDPGAVYGYTF,TGTGCCAGCACCCCCGACCCGGGGGCGGTCTATGGCTACACCTTC
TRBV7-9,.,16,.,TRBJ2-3,CASSLASAASTDTQYF,TGTGCCAGCAGCTTAGCATCCGCAGCCAGCACAGATACGCAGTATTTT
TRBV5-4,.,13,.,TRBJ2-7,CASSLGWVGEQYF,TGTGCCAGCAGCTTGGGATGGGTGGGCGAGCAGTACTTC
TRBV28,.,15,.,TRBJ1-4,CASGSADATNEKLFF,TGTGCCAGCGGCAGCGCGGATGCAACTAATGAAAAACTGTTTTTT
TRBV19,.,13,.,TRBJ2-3,CASSPRRTDTQYF,TGTGCCAGTAGTCCGCGACGGACAGATACGCAGTATTTT
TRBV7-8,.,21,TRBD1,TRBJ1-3,CASSLARVRVDRLSSGNTIYF,TGTGCCAGCAGCTTAGCTAGGGTCCGGGTGGACAGGCTTAGCTCTGGAAACACCATATATTTT
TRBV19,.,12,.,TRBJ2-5,CASSLDTETQYF,TGTGCCAGTAGCCTCGACACGGAGACCCAGTACTTC
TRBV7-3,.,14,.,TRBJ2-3,CASSLEVASDTQYF,TGTGCCAGCAGCTTAGAGGTAGCGTCAGATACGCAGTATTTT
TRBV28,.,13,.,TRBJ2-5,CASSLGQQETQYF,TGTGCCAGCAGTTTAGGACAGCAAGAGACCCAGTACTTC
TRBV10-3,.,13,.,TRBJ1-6,CATGPSYNSPLHF,TGTGCCACCGGACCCTCCTATAATTCACCCCTCCACTTT
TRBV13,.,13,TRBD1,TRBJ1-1,CASSSTGAPLAFF,TGTGCCAGCAGTTCTACAGGGGCCCCTTTAGCTTTCTTT
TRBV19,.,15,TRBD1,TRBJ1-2,CASSARGTGTYGYTF,TGTGCCAGTAGTGCCCGAGGGACAGGGACCTATGGCTACACCTTC
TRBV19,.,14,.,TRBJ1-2,CASSIPGQEYGYTF,TGTGCCAGTAGTATCCCCGGTCAAGAATATGGCTACACCTTC
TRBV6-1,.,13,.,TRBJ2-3,CASNPRGADTQYF,TGTGCCAGCAATCCCAGAGGAGCAGATACGCAGTATTTT
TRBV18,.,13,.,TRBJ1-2,CASSPQGDYGYTF,TGTGCCAGCTCACCACAGGGGGACTATGGCTACACCTTC
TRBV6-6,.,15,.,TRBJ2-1,CASSLQGGLNNEQFF,TGTGCCAGCAGTTTACAGGGAGGCCTTAACAATGAGCAGTTCTTC
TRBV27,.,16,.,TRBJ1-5,CASSLYGAHSNQPQHF,TGTGCCAGCAGTTTATATGGGGCCCATAGCAATCAGCCCCAGCATTTT
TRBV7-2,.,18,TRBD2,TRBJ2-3,CASSFSFSGGVRTDTQYF,TGTGCCAGCAGCTTCTCCTTTAGCGGGGGGGTAAGGACAGATACGCAGTATTTT
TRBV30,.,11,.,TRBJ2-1,CARARYNEQFF,TGTGCCCGGGCTCGCTACAATGAGCAGTTCTTC
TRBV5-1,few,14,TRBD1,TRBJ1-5,CASSPGQNNQPQHF,TGCGCCAGCAGCCCGGGACAGAACAATCAGCCCCAGCATTTT
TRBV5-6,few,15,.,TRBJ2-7,CASSLLGVRNYEQYF,TGTGCCAGCAGCTTGTTGGGGGTCCGGAACTACGAGCAGTACTTC
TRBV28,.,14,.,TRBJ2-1,CASSSAGADDNPFF,TGTGCCAGCAGTTCGGCCGGGGCGGATGACAATCCGTTCTTC
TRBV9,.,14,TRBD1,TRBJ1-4,CASSSRDSNEKLFF,TGTGCCAGCAGCTCTCGGGACAGCAATGAAAAACTGTTTTTT
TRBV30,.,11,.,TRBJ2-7,CAWSDSYEQYF,TGTGCCTGGAGTGACTCCTACGAGCAGTACTTC
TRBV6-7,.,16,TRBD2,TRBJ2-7,CATNQGLAGNSYEQYF,TGTGCCACCAACCAGGGACTAGCGGGGAACTCCTACGAGCAGTACTTC
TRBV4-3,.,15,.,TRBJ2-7,CASSQGRQATYEQYF,TGCGCCAGCAGCCAAGGGCGTCAGGCTACCTACGAGCAGTACTTC
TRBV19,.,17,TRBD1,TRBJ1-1,CASTSGTGGFFGTEAFF,TGTGCCAGTACATCCGGGACAGGGGGCTTTTTCGGCACTGAAGCTTTCTTT
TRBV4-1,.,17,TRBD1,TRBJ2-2,CASSQVPGQGTTGELFF,TGCGCCAGCAGCCAAGTACCGGGACAGGGAACCACCGGGGAGCTGTTTTTT
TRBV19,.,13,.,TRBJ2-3,CASRLTTGDTQYF,TGTGCCAGTAGACTAACAACGGGGGATACGCAGTATTTT
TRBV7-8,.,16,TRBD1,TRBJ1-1,CASSETGGGPNTEAFF,TGTGCCAGCAGCGAAACAGGGGGAGGGCCGAACACTGAAGCTTTCTTT
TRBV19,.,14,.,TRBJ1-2,CASSMVGGYYGYTF,TGTGCCAGTAGTATGGTCGGGGGCTACTATGGCTACACCTTC
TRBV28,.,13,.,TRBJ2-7,CAGAQGGVAEQYF,TGTGCCGGCGCACAGGGCGGTGTCGCCGAGCAGTACTTC